Following are 6 T cell receptor beta chains from one sample sequenced in a study of blood T cell repertoires in COVID-19. The data were produced by immunoSEQ multiplex PCR, yet TCRdb's version contains in-frame clones alone and is incomplete. Here the sample spans approximately 250,000 clones, about 88% being singletons. The sequenced sample was peripheral blood. Source of these receptors: a woman in her 70s with COVID-19, enrolled during active disease.

On this clone itself: One end of the junction is discordant with germline, which a read error may explain. The rearrangement uses TRBV2 and TRBJ1-3; TRBD1 might be the D (5 bases). This CDR3 comprises 15 residues. Per germline, CDR1 SNHLY and CDR2 FYNNEI. The CDR3: CASTEQDFSGNTIYF. CDR3 coding DNA: TGTGCCAGCACTGAACAGGACTTCTCTGGAAACACCATATATTTT.

This clone was seen more than once but under ten times. The J gene is TRBJ1-1, the V gene TRBV24-1, with D perhaps TRBD1 (6 bases). Germline lookup yields CDR1 KGHDR and CDR2 SFDVKD. V was cut by 8 bases and J by 9 bases, with 12 bases left in between. This CDR3 contains 11 residues. CDR3 DNA: TGTGCCACCACGGCAGGGGAAAAAGCTTTCTTT. Its protein product is CATTAGEKAFF.

The CDR3 loop reads CASSEKGRGTYEQYF. The CDR3 coding sequence is TGTGCCAGCAGCGAGAAGGGGCGGGGAACCTACGAGCAGTACTTC. The gene calls are TRBV5-4 and TRBJ2-7; D might be TRBD2 (6 bases). The V end was cut by 4 bases, the J end by 2 bases, with 16 bases between. Germline V gene data show CDR1 as SGHNT and CDR2 as YYREEE (reference sequence). The CDR3 runs 15 residues.

This clone appeared once. The V gene is TRBV7-8, the J gene TRBJ1-3; D is perhaps TRBD1 (6 bases). Germline CDR1 is SGHVS and CDR2 is FQNEAQ. The ends were cut back, 5 bases at V and 6 bases at J, with 26 bases in the middle. The CDR3 runs 18 residues. The CDR3 sequence is CASSHSNWGQRTENTIYF. CDR3 DNA: TGTGCCAGCAGCCACTCGAACTGGGGACAACGGACCGAAAACACCATATATTTT.

This rearrangement joins TRBV5-8 to TRBJ2-2; D is possibly TRBD1 (5 bases). V shed 2 bases and J shed 1 base, with 9 bases lying between them. CDR1 and CDR2 from the germline V gene are SGHTS and YDEGEE. The CDR3 loop spans 15 amino acids. CDR3 bases: TGTGCCAGCAGCTTAGGGGCATTGAACACCGGGGAGCTGTTTTTT. Protein sequence: CASSLGALNTGELFF.

The chain recombines TRBV7-9 with TRBJ2-3; TRBD1 agrees at 8 bases. The germline V gene encodes CDR1 SEHNR and CDR2 FQNEAQ (reference sequence). The V gene end was trimmed by 3 bases and the J gene end by 2 bases; junction bases not matched to a gene: 4. The CDR3 covers 15 residues. The CDR3 nucleotides read TGTGCCAGCAGCTTGACGGGACAGGTCACAGATACGCAGTATTTT. This gives the protein CASSLTGQVTDTQYF.